Below, 17 T cell receptor beta chains from the same sample are listed, as sequenced in a study of technical replicates of blood from a few donors. Sequenced by immunoSEQ multiplex PCR; TCRdb stores in-frame clones only, minus some. The sample shows around 76,000 clones, roughly 92% of them seen only once. Sequences were obtained from T cells isolated from PBMCs. Receptor source: a human donor in good health.

The CDR3 DNA follows: TGTGCCAGCAGAGTGAATCAGGGGGGATACGAGCAGTACTTC. It is translated as CASRVNQGGYEQYF. This chain links TRBV2 with TRBJ2-7; a possible D gene is TRBD1 (7 bases). V lost 6 bases, J lost 4 bases, and 16 bases lay in between. The CDR3 runs to 14 residues. Germline V gene lookup returns CDR1 SNHLY and CDR2 FYNNEI.

The chain uses TRBV9 and TRBJ2-7, with 10 bases matching TRBD2. This CDR3 region has 17 residues. Germline V gene data show CDR1 as SGDLS and CDR2 as YYNGEE. The V segment lost 5 bases and the J segment 0 bases; nucleotides outside the gene matches: 11. Here the CDR3 reads CASSLDMEREGSYEQYF. CDR3 nucleotide sequence: TGTGCCAGCAGTCTTGATATGGAGCGGGAGGGCTCCTACGAGCAGTACTTC.

The chain employs TRBV7-8 and TRBJ2-2, with 7 bases fitting TRBD1. The CDR3 is 15 amino acids. Germline CDR1 SGHVS, CDR2 FQNEAQ. V was clipped by 5 bases and J by 2 bases; unmatched bases: 5. The CDR3 DNA reads TGTGCCAGCAGCGATTGGGACAGAAACACCGGGGAGCTGTTTTTT. Protein sequence: CASSDWDRNTGELFF.

This clone was seen more than once but under ten times. The CDR3 spells CASSLLGESSTEAFF. The CDR3 DNA sequence: TGTGCCAGCAGCTTACTGGGCGAAAGTAGCACTGAAGCTTTCTTT. J is TRBJ1-1 and V is TRBV7-3; D not certain. This CDR3 is built from 15 residues. CDR1 SGHTA and CDR2 FQGTGA come from the germline V gene. V shed 2 bases and J shed 4 bases, with 14 bases lying between them.

The V and J genes are TRBV7-8 and TRBJ1-2; TRBD1 might be the D (5 bases). The CDR3 has 15 residues. Germline V gene lookup returns CDR1 SGHVS and CDR2 FQNEAQ. V lost 0 bases, J lost 4 bases, and 12 bases lay in between. CDR3 in DNA: TGTGCCAGCAGCTTAGCTACCAGGGTACGCTATGGCTACACCTTC. Translation: CASSLATRVRYGYTF.

The rearrangement uses TRBV6-5 and TRBJ1-4, with 9 bases that match TRBD1. The germline V gene encodes CDR1 MNHEY and CDR2 SVGAGI. Unmatched junction bases numbered 3, after V lost 5 bases and J lost 2 bases. The length of the CDR3 is 15 residues. DNA for the CDR3: TGTGCCAGCAGTCCCGGGACAGGGACTAATGAAAAACTGTTTTTT. The encoded protein is CASSPGTGTNEKLFF.

J is TRBJ1-5 and V is TRBV6-5, with TRBD1 as a possible D gene (5 bases). The CDR3 extends over 13 amino acids. With 6 bases removed from V and 6 bases from J, the gap between germline ends came to 12 bases. The germline V gene encodes CDR1 MNHEY and CDR2 SVGAGI. The CDR3 coding sequence is TGTGCCAGCAGGCAGGGAAGGATTCAGCCCCAGCATTTT. This encodes CASRQGRIQPQHF.

Comment on this clone: This specimen includes other DNA sequences encoding the same CDR3. This rearrangement joins TRBV6-5 to TRBJ1-5, with TRBD1 as a possible D gene (5 bases). V lost 6 bases, J lost 4 bases, and 10 bases lay in between. This CDR3 has 13 amino acids. Germline values: CDR1 MNHEY, CDR2 SVGAGI. The CDR3 DNA reads as TGTGCCAGCAGCTACGGGGGGAATCAGCCCCAGCATTTT. Residues: CASSYGGNQPQHF.

V is TRBV5-1 and J is TRBJ2-1; 14 positions match TRBD2. Losses at the gene ends were 3 bases for V and 2 bases for J; bases not matched to a gene: 10. Germline CDR1 is SGHRS and CDR2 is YFSETQ. The CDR3 has 19 amino acids. The CDR3 DNA reads as TGCGCCAGCAGCTCCGGGACAGGGACTAGCGGGGGAACCTACAATGAGCAGTTCTTC. It specifies CASSSGTGTSGGTYNEQFF.

This sequence joins TRBV14 and TRBJ2-3; TRBD2 matches at 11 bases. V was pared by 5 bases and J by 2 bases, with 6 bases of the junction left unmatched. Per germline, CDR1 SGHDN and CDR2 FVKESK. This CDR3 is 16 amino acids long. The CDR3 region has the DNA TGTGCCAGCAGCGGACTAGCGGGTCTTTTCACAGATACGCAGTATTTT. It translates to CASSGLAGLFTDTQYF.

This clone was counted a single time. CDR3 amino acids: CASSLTGGPLNEQYF. CDR3 DNA sequence: TGTGCCAGCAGCTTAACGGGAGGGCCTTTGAACGAGCAGTACTTC. The genes are TRBV7-3 and TRBJ2-7, with 7 bases lining up with TRBD2. CDR3 size: 15 residues. V was clipped by 0 bases and J by 5 bases; unmatched bases: 7. The germline gives CDR1 SGHTA, CDR2 FQGTGA.

The chain combines TRBV30 with TRBJ2-1; D is uncertain. Germline CDR1 is GTSNPN and CDR2 is SVGIG (reference sequence). V was clipped by 3 bases and J by 4 bases, with 7 bases between them. The CDR3 loop spans 12 amino acids. The CDR3, as DNA: TGTGCCTGGAGCCTCGGTTACAATGAGCAGTTCTTC. Translated: CAWSLGYNEQFF.

This rearrangement joins TRBV5-1 to TRBJ2-7, with TRBD1 identical over 9 bases. Germline CDR1 is SGHRS and CDR2 is YFSETQ. V lost 2 bases, J lost 5 bases, and 8 bases stayed unmatched. The CDR3 is 15 residues long. The CDR3 DNA follows: TGCGCCAGCAGCTTAACCCCGGGACAGGGCCACGAGCAGTACTTC. Protein: CASSLTPGQGHEQYF.

The chain uses TRBV5-4 and TRBJ1-1, with D perhaps matching TRBD1 (6 bases). The CDR3 runs 14 residues. With 1 base removed from V and 10 bases from J, the gap between germline ends came to 17 bases. Germline lookup yields CDR1 SGHNT and CDR2 YYREEE (reference sequence). In nucleotides, the CDR3 is TGTGCCAGCAGCTTGTTGGGGGCGCCCCTCGGAGCTTTCTTT. Residues: CASSLLGAPLGAFF.

V usage is TRBV7-9 and J usage is TRBJ2-2; no firm D call. There are 14 residues in the CDR3. The germline CDR1 and CDR2 sequences are SEHNR and FQNEAQ (reference sequence). V was shortened by 5 bases and J by 2 bases, with 9 bases between the two germline ends. The CDR3, as DNA: TGTGCCAGCAGCCTACAGATTAACACCGGGGAGCTGTTTTTT. Translating it yields CASSLQINTGELFF.

V gene TRBV25-1 combines with J gene TRBJ2-1; TRBD2 agrees at 9 bases. The CDR3 spans 17 residues. Trimming at V came to 3 bases and at J to 6 bases, leaving 12 bases not matched to a gene. Germline CDR1 and CDR2: MGHDK and SYGVNS. CDR3 amino acids: CASSEVWGLAGPNEQFF. The CDR3 region has the DNA TGTGCCAGCAGTGAGGTGTGGGGGCTAGCGGGACCCAATGAGCAGTTCTTC. The full variable domain, with the rest looked up from reference TRBV25-1 and TRBJ2-1, is EADIYQTPRYLVIGTGKKITLECSQTMGHDKMYWYQQDPGMELHLIHYSYGVNSTEKGDLSSESTVSRIRTEHFPLTLESARPSHTSQYLCASSEVWGLAGPNEQFFGPGTRLTVL.

The V and J genes are TRBV11-2 and TRBJ2-7, with 7 bases aligning to TRBD1. Trimming at V came to 4 bases and at J to 7 bases, leaving 13 bases not matched to a gene. The germline CDR1 and CDR2 sequences are SGHAT and FQNNGV. CDR3 length: 15 residues. The CDR3 loop is CASSSYYQTGSEQYF. CDR3 DNA: TGTGCCAGCAGCTCATATTACCAGACAGGGTCAGAGCAGTACTTC.